A selection of T cell receptor beta chains follows, all from one sample in a study of cytomegalovirus exposure and HLA in healthy donors. Repertoires were generated with immunoSEQ multiplex PCR, while TCRdb's copy carries only in-frame clones and drops some. The sample lists 150,000 to 200,000 clones, 65% to 90% seen once, with around 2% in the top ten. Material: PBMCs. These receptors originate from a woman aged 18-29 years in good health and CMV-seronegative. CDR3s include the opening cysteine and the closing phenylalanine or tryptophan. Each record gives: CDR3 length, D gene, J gene, clone size, V gene, CDR3 DNA, CDR3 protein. The D gene is left open where the match is weak. Clone size, where shown, is once, few, many, or a class for clones that have expanded.

length: 15; D: NA; J: TRBJ2-7; size: NA; V: TRBV7-6; DNA: TGTGCCAGCAGCACCAGGACAGGGAGGGCCTACGAGCAGTACTTC; CDR3: CASSTRTGRAYEQYF
length: 15; D: NA; J: TRBJ1-2; size: NA; V: TRBV18; DNA: TGTGCCAGCTCACCACGAAACAGAGAAGGCTATGGCTACACCTTC; CDR3: CASSPRNREGYGYTF
length: 13; D: TRBD1; J: TRBJ2-7; size: NA; V: TRBV18; DNA: TGTGCCAGCTCACCACCGGGACAGGAGAGTCAGCACTTC; CDR3: CASSPPGQESQHF
length: 15; D: NA; J: TRBJ1-1; size: NA; V: TRBV19; DNA: TGTGCCAGTAGTATTAAGAGGGCCTTGGGCACTGAAGCTTTCTTT; CDR3: CASSIKRALGTEAFF
length: 12; D: NA; J: TRBJ1-1; size: NA; V: TRBV7-2; DNA: TGTGCCAGCGGCACAGGGACCCCTGAAGCTTTCTTT; CDR3: CASGTGTPEAFF
length: 14; D: TRBD2; J: TRBJ2-1; size: NA; V: TRBV27; DNA: TGTGCCAGCAGTGTTTATAGCGGGGCTAATGAGCAGTTCTTC; CDR3: CASSVYSGANEQFF
length: 15; D: NA; J: TRBJ1-2; size: NA; V: TRBV5-4; DNA: TGTGCCAGCAGCTTCCGGGCGGGTGGTATCTATGGCTACACCTTC; CDR3: CASSFRAGGIYGYTF
length: 16; D: NA; J: TRBJ2-3; size: NA; V: TRBV11-2; DNA: TGTGCCAGCAGCCGCTGGCAGGGGACTAACACAGATACGCAGTATTTT; CDR3: CASSRWQGTNTDTQYF
length: 15; D: NA; J: TRBJ1-3; size: NA; V: TRBV6-1; DNA: TGTGCCAGCAGTGCAGAAGGCAGGGGTGGAAACACCATATATTTT; CDR3: CASSAEGRGGNTIYF
length: 17; D: NA; J: TRBJ2-6; size: NA; V: TRBV28; DNA: TGTGCCAGCATCCCGAATCGGGGGGCGCTTGGGGCCAACGTCCTGACTTTC; CDR3: CASIPNRGALGANVLTF
length: 16; D: NA; J: TRBJ2-3; size: NA; V: TRBV5-1; DNA: TGCGCCAGCAGCACTACCAGCGTAGTGAGCACAGATACGCAGTATTTT; CDR3: CASSTTSVVSTDTQYF
length: 12; D: TRBD2; J: TRBJ2-1; size: NA; V: TRBV9; DNA: TGTGCCAGCAACCCCGGGGGGAATGAGCAGTTCTTC; CDR3: CASNPGGNEQFF
length: 20; D: TRBD2; J: TRBJ2-6; size: few; V: TRBV2; DNA: TGTGCCAGCAGTGAATGGGGCAGGACTAGGTTTAACTCTGGGGCCAACGTCCTGACTTTC; CDR3: CASSEWGRTRFNSGANVLTF
length: 13; D: TRBD1; J: TRBJ1-2; size: once; V: TRBV29-1; DNA: TGCAGCGTTGAAGATCGGGACAGCTATGGCTACACCTTC; CDR3: CSVEDRDSYGYTF
length: 18; D: TRBD2; J: TRBJ2-2; size: NA; V: TRBV7-6; DNA: TGTGCCAGCAGCTTAGTCCCCCTAGCGGGGGGCGGCACCGGGGAGCTGTTTTTT; CDR3: CASSLVPLAGGGTGELFF
length: 15; D: TRBD2; J: TRBJ2-1; size: NA; V: TRBV6-6; DNA: TGTGCCAGCAGTTACTCGGGGGGGGTGCTCAATGAGCAGTTCTTC; CDR3: CASSYSGGVLNEQFF
length: 15; D: TRBD1; J: TRBJ2-3; size: medium-sized; V: TRBV6-4; DNA: TGTGCCAGCAGTGCGTTGACAGGGGGCACAGATACGCAGTATTTT; CDR3: CASSALTGGTDTQYF
length: 16; D: TRBD1; J: TRBJ2-7; size: many; V: TRBV9; DNA: TGTGCCAGCAGCCCCGATTATAGGACAGGGGCCTACGAGCAGTACTTC; CDR3: CASSPDYRTGAYEQYF
length: 13; D: TRBD1; J: TRBJ1-1; size: NA; V: TRBV6-1; DNA: TGTGCCAGCAACCAGGGGGCTAGCACTGAAGCTTTCTTT; CDR3: CASNQGASTEAFF
length: 15; D: NA; J: TRBJ1-2; size: NA; V: TRBV6-1; DNA: TGTGCCAGCAGCGCCTCACAGGGATCCAACTATGGCTACACCTTC; CDR3: CASSASQGSNYGYTF
length: 17; D: TRBD1; J: TRBJ2-3; size: NA; V: TRBV2; DNA: TGTGCCAGCAGTGAAGCGATGGGACAGGGTACATCAGATACGCAGTATTTT; CDR3: CASSEAMGQGTSDTQYF
length: 13; D: NA; J: TRBJ1-1; size: NA; V: TRBV30; DNA: TGTGCCTGGAGTGGGCAAATGAACACTGAAGCTTTCTTT; CDR3: CAWSGQMNTEAFF
length: 16; D: NA; J: TRBJ1-2; size: NA; V: TRBV5-4; DNA: TGTGCCAGCAGCTTTTCGGGCCTTACAGGCAACTATGGCTACACCTTC; CDR3: CASSFSGLTGNYGYTF
length: 18; D: NA; J: TRBJ2-2; size: NA; V: TRBV29-1; DNA: TGCAGCGTTGAGGCAAGCAAAGGTCGGGCAGGGGAGTACGGGGAGCTGTTTTTT; CDR3: CSVEASKGRAGEYGELFF
length: 12; D: NA; J: TRBJ2-2; size: NA; V: TRBV4-3; DNA: TGCGCCAGCAGCCAAGGGCTGGGGGAGCTGTTTTTT; CDR3: CASSQGLGELFF
length: 14; D: TRBD2; J: TRBJ2-1; size: once; V: TRBV9; DNA: TGTGCCAGCAGCGTAAAAGCGGGGATCAATGAGCAGTTCTTC; CDR3: CASSVKAGINEQFF
length: 13; D: NA; J: TRBJ2-3; size: NA; V: TRBV2; DNA: TGTGCCAGCAGCGCTAGTAGCACAGATACGCAGTATTTT; CDR3: CASSASSTDTQYF
length: 13; D: TRBD1; J: TRBJ1-2; size: NA; V: TRBV27; DNA: TGTGCCACCTCCCAACAGGGGTCAAATGGCTACACCTTC; CDR3: CATSQQGSNGYTF
length: 14; D: NA; J: TRBJ2-1; size: NA; V: TRBV19; DNA: TGTGCCAGTAGTGGCCAGCGGCCATACAATGAGCAGTTCTTC; CDR3: CASSGQRPYNEQFF
length: 16; D: TRBD1; J: TRBJ1-4; size: NA; V: TRBV19; DNA: TGTGCCAGTAGTCCCCGGGACAGGGTATTCGATGAAAAACTGTTTTTT; CDR3: CASSPRDRVFDEKLFF
length: 17; D: TRBD1; J: TRBJ2-5; size: NA; V: TRBV7-2; DNA: TGTGCCAGCAGCTTAGACGGACAGGGGGTGTACGGAGAGACCCAGTACTTC; CDR3: CASSLDGQGVYGETQYF
length: 17; D: NA; J: TRBJ2-3; size: NA; V: TRBV9; DNA: TGTGCCAGCAGCGTAGGCCCGGGCTACCCAGAGGGAGATACGCAGTATTTT; CDR3: CASSVGPGYPEGDTQYF
length: 15; D: TRBD1; J: TRBJ2-3; size: NA; V: TRBV9; DNA: TGTGCCAGCAGCTCCCCGGGACAGCTCACAGATACGCAGTATTTT; CDR3: CASSSPGQLTDTQYF
length: 14; D: NA; J: TRBJ2-2; size: NA; V: TRBV19; DNA: TGTGCCAGTAGTCCCCTTTTTAATTCCGGGGAGCTGTTTTTT; CDR3: CASSPLFNSGELFF
length: 14; D: NA; J: TRBJ2-5; size: NA; V: TRBV18; DNA: TGTGCCAGCTCACAGACACAGGGCCAAGAGACCCAGTACTTC; CDR3: CASSQTQGQETQYF
length: 17; D: NA; J: TRBJ2-7; size: NA; V: TRBV30; DNA: TGTGCCTGGAGTGTACGAAAGGGGGGACAGTCCTCCTACGAGCAGTACTTC; CDR3: CAWSVRKGGQSSYEQYF
length: 17; D: NA; J: TRBJ1-5; size: NA; V: TRBV23-1; DNA: TGCGCCAGCAGTCAATCAGGCCAGGGCCCTAGCAATCAGCCCCAGCATTTT; CDR3: CASSQSGQGPSNQPQHF
length: 12; D: NA; J: TRBJ2-7; size: NA; V: TRBV7-2; DNA: TGTGCCAGCAGCTTTCAGGGTTACGAGCAGTACTTC; CDR3: CASSFQGYEQYF
length: 14; D: TRBD1; J: TRBJ1-1; size: NA; V: TRBV2; DNA: TGTGCCAGCAGTGGGGATAGGGGGCAAACTGAAGCTTTCTTT; CDR3: CASSGDRGQTEAFF
length: 12; D: NA; J: TRBJ1-1; size: NA; V: TRBV7-8; DNA: TGTGCCAGCACCCCCGGGAACACTGAAGCTTTCTTT; CDR3: CASTPGNTEAFF
length: 13; D: NA; J: TRBJ1-1; size: NA; V: TRBV6-1; DNA: TGTGCCAGCAGTGAGATAACAGGGACTGAAGCTTTCTTT; CDR3: CASSEITGTEAFF
length: 15; D: TRBD2; J: TRBJ2-7; size: NA; V: TRBV13; DNA: TGTGCCAGCAGCCTAGGACTAGCGGGAGAACGCGAGCAGTACTTC; CDR3: CASSLGLAGEREQYF
length: 14; D: TRBD2; J: TRBJ2-1; size: NA; V: TRBV11-3; DNA: TGTGCCAGCAGCTTAACTCGCGGGAGAGATGAGCAGTTCTTC; CDR3: CASSLTRGRDEQFF
length: 16; D: TRBD2; J: TRBJ2-1; size: NA; V: TRBV6-4; DNA: TGTGCCAGCAGTGACTCCGTTAGCGGGAGTAAGAATGAGCAGTTCTTC; CDR3: CASSDSVSGSKNEQFF
length: 14; D: NA; J: TRBJ1-5; size: NA; V: TRBV19; DNA: TGTGCCAGTAGTATCGGCGGGGAGGACGCGCCCCAGCATTTT; CDR3: CASSIGGEDAPQHF
length: 18; D: TRBD1; J: TRBJ2-2; size: NA; V: TRBV4-3; DNA: TGCGCCAGCAGCCAAGATCACGGGACAGCCATCGTCACCGGGGAGCTGTTTTTT; CDR3: CASSQDHGTAIVTGELFF
length: 13; D: NA; J: TRBJ2-2; size: NA; V: TRBV27; DNA: TGTGCCAGCAGATACGGGGACACCGGGGAGCTGTTTTTT; CDR3: CASRYGDTGELFF
length: 14; D: NA; J: TRBJ1-2; size: NA; V: TRBV5-4; DNA: TGTGCCAGCAGCTTGGGAGGATACGACTATGGCTACACCTTC; CDR3: CASSLGGYDYGYTF